This is a list of T cell receptor beta chains from one sample in a study of cytomegalovirus exposure and HLA in healthy donors. Method: immunoSEQ multiplex PCR; TCRdb's copy keeps in-frame clones and lacks some. The sample carries approximately 270,000 clones, about 80% recorded once. The sequencing input was PBMCs. The receptors derive from a girl aged 2 to 9 in good health and CMV-seronegative. The CDR3 runs from the conserved cysteine through the conserved F or W. The order of the fields is CDR3 protein, V gene, J gene.

CASSYINEQFF	TRBV19	TRBJ2-1
CASRNSPYTGELFF	TRBV19	TRBJ2-2
CASSYSTGHQPQHF	TRBV6-5	TRBJ1-5
CASSEGRGKSSYEQYF	TRBV10-1	TRBJ2-7
CASSLQFLGDNGYTF	TRBV5-4	TRBJ1-2
CASSARASVIDTQYF	TRBV9	TRBJ2-3
CASSGTGLLTEAFF	TRBV6-1	TRBJ1-1
CASRTDRVRGEKLFF	TRBV6-5	TRBJ1-4
CASSADRDGLKPLHF	TRBV2	TRBJ1-6
CASSERTGDYNEQFF	TRBV6-1	TRBJ2-1
CASSVGGNTIYF	TRBV9	TRBJ1-3
CASSLPRYEQFF	TRBV6-5	TRBJ2-1
CASSSPPGFRYNEQFF	TRBV28	TRBJ2-1
CASGGVNYGYTF	TRBV5-1	TRBJ1-2
CASSYDRGGGNTIYF	TRBV6-5	TRBJ1-3
CASSPGGVYEQYF	TRBV5-1	TRBJ2-7
CASSVVGGTGGWHEQFF	TRBV9	TRBJ2-1
CASSPYGGPGNTIYF	TRBV18	TRBJ1-3
CASSAGTGVYEQYF	TRBV7-7	TRBJ2-7
CASSHSDRSSSYNSPLHF	TRBV7-6	TRBJ1-6
CASSYSGSYNEQFF	TRBV5-4	TRBJ2-1
CASSARQLPSGANVLTF	TRBV9	TRBJ2-6
CASSLTGNTEAFF	TRBV7-6	TRBJ1-1
CASGWDRMNTEAFF	TRBV5-1	TRBJ1-1
CASSLYGQPYTGELFF	TRBV5-8	TRBJ2-2
CASSPSGAVSYEQYF	TRBV7-3	TRBJ2-7
CSVEATGEHTQHEQFF	TRBV29-1	TRBJ2-1
CASSLAGGGYGYTF	TRBV7-3	TRBJ1-2
CASSATSGTDTQYF	TRBV9	TRBJ2-3
CASSLAGQGLSPLHF	TRBV5-4	TRBJ1-6
CAWSPTHGGAYGYTF	TRBV30	TRBJ1-2
CASTLSYGYTF	TRBV2	TRBJ1-2